Here is one TCR beta chain with its context. The data originate from a study of blood T cell repertoires in COVID-19. Study-wide context: The United States, Italy and Spain provided the acute and convalescent COVID-19 samples. T cells, B-cell-depleted T cells, or PBMCs provided the cDNA or gDNA that served as material.

Methods used by the authors: Amplification of reference gene primers was used by the study to estimate nucleated cell counts. Profiled with immunoSEQ multiplex PCR; TCRdb holds only in-frame clones, not every one. The V and J calls and the clone size are those of that table, but D and trimming were determined from the DNA. The data contain approximately 50,000 clones, roughly 78% of them singletons. Per germline, CDR1 MGHDK and CDR2 SYGVNS. The CDR3 runs to 13 residues. V lost 6 bases, J lost 6 bases, and 7 bases stayed unmatched. The sequencing input was peripheral blood. V is TRBV25-1 and J is TRBJ2-7, with 8 bases identical to TRBD1. This clonotype originated in a man aged 70 or older with acute or convalescent COVID-19. The CDR3 DNA follows: TGTGCCAGCAGGCCCCAGGGGGCAGGCGAGCAGTACTTC. Its protein is CASRPQGAGEQYF.